This TCR beta chain was captured in a study of Ad26.COV2.S vaccination and SARS-CoV-2 variants. Turning to the study itself: As a participant in COV1001, the donor was in the Ad26.COV2.S trial arm. By the intramuscular route, Ad26.COV2.S was given once, or twice 56 days apart.

In the case of this clone: What it recognizes is unknown.

The germline CDR1 and CDR2 sequences are MGHRA and YSYEKL. V was shortened by 2 bases and J by 0 bases, with 8 bases between the two germline ends. This CDR3 region has 14 residues. The table came from immunoSEQ multiplex PCR; TCRdb's copy has only in-frame clones and leaves some out. The sample comprises 300,000 to 500,000 clones, 70% to 90% of which are singletons, and roughly 3.5% rests with the top ten. The sample's treatment: some 20 received Ad26.COV2.S at low or high dose, single or two shots; about 5 received placebo; per-sample allocation not given. Day 63 after the first vaccine or placebo injection was the time point for sampling. Regarding the study as a whole: Placebo recipients had lower spike-specific TCR breadth than vaccine recipients. Substantial breadth in spike-specific CD8+ and CD4+ T cell responses was reportedly seen after vaccination.

This rearrangement joins TRBV4-1 to TRBJ2-7; D may be TRBD1 (5 bases). The sample in question was peripheral blood, obtained in a trial of Ad26.COV2.S vaccine versus placebo. The sequence came from a person between 18 and 65 years old who received the Ad26.COV2.S COVID-19 vaccine or a placebo. CDR3: CASSQPGFSYEQYF. The CDR3 nucleotides are TGCGCCAGCAGCCAACCAGGGTTCTCCTACGAGCAGTACTTC.